The next 17 T cell receptor beta chains were all read from a single sample in a study of patients and donors after allogeneic stem cell transplantation. From the RT-PCR reads, TCRdb called clonotypes with MiXCR, one entry per CDR3 protein. The data hold 150,000 to 200,000 distinct CDR3 sequences, with about 24% observed a single time. Sequences were obtained from blood, either unsorted or a sorted T cell fraction (not recorded which). All receptors come from a human donor who was either an allogeneic HSCT recipient or a stem cell or donor lymphocyte infusion donor (not recorded which). It is not recorded whose cells these are; they may come from a transplant donor.

This clonotype was recorded a few times. V usage is TRBV12-3 or TRBV12-4 and J usage is TRBJ2-1; TRBD1 matches 9 bases. The CDR3 covers 16 residues. The J segment lost 3 bases and the V segment lost 1 base, leaving 4 bases of the junction unmatched. Here the CDR3 DNA reads TGTGCCAGCAGTTTAGTAACAGGGGGCTACTACAATGAGCAGTTCTTC. Its translation: CASSLVTGGYYNEQFF.

This clonotype turned up a few times. The chain is built from TRBV12-3 or TRBV12-4 and TRBJ2-3, with D uncertain. V lost 5 bases and J lost 2, with 11 bases in between. The CDR3 covers 14 residues. CDR3 in DNA: TGTGCCAGCAGTCTTGACACCTACACAGATACGCAGTATTTT. This codes for CASSLDTYTDTQYF.

This chain joins TRBV20-1 and TRBJ2-7; 8 nucleotides agree with TRBD1. The V segment lost 1 base and the J segment 1 base; nucleotides outside the gene matches: 3. The CDR3 contains 14 residues. CDR1 and CDR2 from the germline V gene are DFQATT and SNEGSKA (reference sequence). The CDR3, as DNA: TGCAGTGCTAGAGGGGGGACAGGTTCCTACGAGCAGTACTTC. Protein sequence: CSARGGTGSYEQYF.

The chain recombines TRBV20-1 with TRBJ1-5; tentative D call: TRBD1 (5 bases). Germline V gene sequence: CDR1 DFQATT, CDR2 SNEGSKA (reference sequence). The V end lost 4 bases, the J end lost 0 bases, and 10 bases lay between the germline ends. The CDR3 totals 14 residues. The CDR3 sequence: CSATQGFSNQPQHF. The CDR3 nucleotides are TGCAGTGCTACCCAGGGTTTTAGCAATCAGCCCCAGCATTTT.

With respect to this clonotype: Being one base from a much bigger clone, this may be a read error. The final CDR3 position lacks the conserved phenylalanine or tryptophan, pointing to a likely read error. The CDR3 protein is CSVERRDKEAFL. The CDR3, as DNA: TGCAGCGTCGAGAGGCGAGACAAGGAAGCTTTCTTG. This sequence joins TRBV29-1 and TRBJ1-1; no clear D gene. The CDR3 extends over 12 amino acids. Trimming removed 6 bases from V and 8 bases from J, with 16 bases in between. The V gene's germline CDR1 is SQVTM and CDR2 ANQGSEA.

V gene TRBV5-1 combines with J gene TRBJ2-1; D remains ambiguous. Germline-derived CDR1 and CDR2 are SGHRS and YFSETQ. The CDR3 runs to 15 residues. The V end lost 1 base, the J end lost 4 bases, and 12 bases lay between the germline ends. Here the CDR3 DNA reads TGCGCCAGCAGCTTGCCCCGGACGGTTTACAATGAGCAGTTCTTC. Translating it yields CASSLPRTVYNEQFF.

This chain uses TRBV12-3 or TRBV12-4 with TRBJ1-4; D may be TRBD1 (5 bases). V gave up 3 bases and J gave up 7 bases, with 15 bases separating them. The CDR3 contains 15 residues. CDR3 sequence (DNA): TGTGCCAGCAGTTTGACGGAGGGGCCGGGTGAAAAACTGTTTTTT. Translation gives CASSLTEGPGEKLFF.

The chain joins TRBV12-3 or TRBV12-4 to TRBJ2-7; perhaps TRBD2 as D (5 bases). The CDR3 extends over 14 amino acids. V lost 3 bases and J 6 bases, leaving 15 bases between the germline ends. CDR3 sequence: CASSFWGYSGEQYF. The DNA for the CDR3 is TGTGCCAGCAGTTTTTGGGGTTACAGCGGCGAGCAGTACTTC.

The chain links TRBV6-6 to TRBJ2-2, with D tentatively TRBD1 (6 bases). The V end lost 2 bases, the J end lost 4 bases, and 17 bases lay between the germline ends. Germline V gives CDR1 MNHNY, CDR2 SVGAGI (reference sequence). This CDR3 has 17 residues. The CDR3 region is CASSYEQGRNPTGELFF. In nucleotides, the CDR3 is TGTGCCAGCAGTTACGAACAGGGCCGAAACCCCACCGGGGAGCTGTTTTTT.

This clonotype has only a few counts. The V gene is TRBV18, the J gene TRBJ1-1; D gene uncertain. CDR1 is KGHSH, CDR2 LQKENI, per germline. Trimming shortened V by 5 bases and J by 5 bases, and 9 bases separated the two germline ends. There are 12 residues in the CDR3. CDR3 sequence: CASSGVRTEAFF. DNA for the CDR3: TGTGCCAGCTCAGGGGTTAGGACTGAAGCTTTCTTT.

This clonotype was detected only a few times. The V and J genes are TRBV12-3 or TRBV12-4 and TRBJ2-4, with D possibly being TRBD1 (6 bases). Trimming removed 1 base from V and 3 bases from J, with 16 bases in between. This CDR3 has 17 amino acids. CDR3 sequence (DNA): TGTGCCAGCAGTTTAGGCAGGGGTTTATCTCTCAAAAACATTCAGTACTTC. It encodes CASSLGRGLSLKNIQYF.

The chain joins TRBV24-1 to TRBJ2-1; D gene unclear. Germline CDR1 is KGHDR and CDR2 is SFDVKD. The V end was cut by 0 bases, the J end by 1 base, with 9 bases between. The CDR3 spans 16 residues. CDR3 sequence reads: CATSDLGRSSYNEQFF. CDR3 in DNA: TGTGCCACCAGTGATTTGGGTCGGAGTTCCTACAATGAGCAGTTCTTC.

The genes are TRBV14 and TRBJ2-7; TRBD2 matches at 7 bases. The CDR3 contains 15 residues. J was trimmed by 3 bases and V by 0 bases; bases with no gene match: 5. Germline V gives CDR1 SGHDN, CDR2 FVKESK. The CDR3, as DNA: TGTGCCAGCAGCCAAGATTTAGCGGGTGTCTACGAGCAGTACTTC. It yields the protein CASSQDLAGVYEQYF. The entire variable domain, with the rest obtained from reference TRBV14 and TRBJ2-7, is as follows: EAGVTQFPSHSVIEKGQTVTLRCDPISGHDNLYWYRRVMGKEIKFLLHFVKESKQDESGMPNNRFLAERTGGTYSTLKVQPAELEDSGVYFCASSQDLAGVYEQYFGPGTRLTVT.

There are a few counts of this clonotype. The chain has TRBV5-1 and TRBJ2-7, with D maybe TRBD1 (6 bases). The CDR3 is 15 amino acids. CDR1 and CDR2 (germline): SGHRS, YFSETQ. Between the trimmed V and J ends, which lost 1 base and 5 bases, there was a span of 16 bases. The CDR3 here is CASSLLSTGRDEQYF. DNA of the CDR3: TGCGCCAGCAGCTTGCTGTCTACAGGGCGGGACGAGCAGTACTTC.

This clonotype has a handful of counts. This chain joins TRBV7-3 and TRBJ2-1, with 8 bases that match TRBD2. Per the germline V gene, CDR1 is SGHTA and CDR2 is FQGTGA. Germline trimming cut 0 bases from V and 2 bases from J; bases unmatched to any gene: 0. CDR3 length: 15 amino acids. The CDR3 spells CASSLTSGAYNEQFF. Here the CDR3 DNA reads TGTGCCAGCAGCTTAACTAGCGGGGCCTACAATGAGCAGTTCTTC.

This clonotype appeared once. The chain recombines TRBV7-8 with TRBJ2-3; D tentatively reads TRBD1 or TRBD2 (5 bases each). Per germline, CDR1 SGHVS and CDR2 FQNEAQ. The CDR3 is made up of 13 amino acids. V lost 5 bases, J lost 2 bases, and 8 bases lay in between. In DNA, the CDR3 is TGTGCCAGCAGCCGGGACGTCACAGATACGCAGTATTTT. Amino acids: CASSRDVTDTQYF. The full variable domain, in which reference TRBV7-8 and TRBJ2-3 provide the parts outside the CDR3, is GAGVSQSPRYKVAKRGQDVALRCDPISGHVSLFWYQQALGQGPEFLTYFQNEAQLDKSGLPSDRFFAERPEGSVSTLKIQRTQQEDSAVYLCASSRDVTDTQYFGPGTRLTVL.

The chain recombines TRBV7-2 with TRBJ1-5, with D hard to call. CDR1 SGHTA and CDR2 FQGNSA come from the germline V gene. Trimming removed 1 base from V and 5 bases from J, with 6 bases in between. The CDR3 is 13 amino acids. This CDR3 is CASSLELYQPQHF. CDR3 coding DNA: TGTGCCAGCAGCTTAGAGCTCTATCAGCCCCAGCATTTT.